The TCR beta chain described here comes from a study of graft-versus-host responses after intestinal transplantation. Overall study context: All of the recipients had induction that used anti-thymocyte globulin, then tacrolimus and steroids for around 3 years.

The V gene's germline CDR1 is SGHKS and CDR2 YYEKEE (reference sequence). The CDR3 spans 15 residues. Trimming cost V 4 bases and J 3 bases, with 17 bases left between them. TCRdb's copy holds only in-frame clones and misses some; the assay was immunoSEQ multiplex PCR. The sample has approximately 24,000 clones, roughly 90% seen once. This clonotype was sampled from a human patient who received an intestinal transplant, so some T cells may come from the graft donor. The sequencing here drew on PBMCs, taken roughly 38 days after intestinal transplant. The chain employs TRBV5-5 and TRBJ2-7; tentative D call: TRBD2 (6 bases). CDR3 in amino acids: CASSPSGLTDYEQYF. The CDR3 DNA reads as TGTGCCAGCAGCCCGAGCGGGCTAACGGACTACGAGCAGTACTTC.